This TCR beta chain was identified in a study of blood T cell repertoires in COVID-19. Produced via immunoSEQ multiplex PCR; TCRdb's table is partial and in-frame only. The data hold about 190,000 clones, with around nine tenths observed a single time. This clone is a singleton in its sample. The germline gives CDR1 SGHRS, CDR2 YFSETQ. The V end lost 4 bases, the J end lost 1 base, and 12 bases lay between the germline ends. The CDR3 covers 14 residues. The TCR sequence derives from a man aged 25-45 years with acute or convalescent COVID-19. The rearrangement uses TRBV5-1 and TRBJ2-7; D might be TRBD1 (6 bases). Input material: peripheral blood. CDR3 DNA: TGCGCCAGCAGCCCCGGGACACCATCCTACGAGCAGTACTTC. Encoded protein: CASSPGTPSYEQYF.